Shown below are 10 T cell receptor beta chains from a single sample sequenced in a study of Ad26.COV2.S vaccination and SARS-CoV-2 variants. Treatment specified: roughly 20 received Ad26.COV2.S at low or high dose, single or two shots; roughly five received placebo; per-sample allocation not given. Samples analyzed were those drawn on day 63 after the first vaccine or placebo injection. Sequencing was performed with immunoSEQ multiplex PCR; in TCRdb, only in-frame clones are kept and a portion is missing. Of approximately 360,000 clones listed, about four fifths were seen once; the top ten hold about 7.4%. This sample comprised peripheral blood, obtained in a trial of Ad26.COV2.S vaccine versus placebo. These receptors came from a person aged 18-60 years who received the Ad26.COV2.S COVID-19 vaccine or a placebo.

This sequence joins TRBV5-5 and TRBJ2-7, with TRBD2 as a possible D gene (5 bases). Trimming left V 0 bases short and J 7 bases short, with 17 bases between. The CDR3 extends over 15 amino acids. The germline V gene has CDR1 SGHKS and CDR2 YYEKEE (reference sequence). In DNA, the CDR3 is TGTGCCAGCAGCTTGGATTTGGGCGGGCTTAGGGAGCAGTACTTC. This sequence encodes CASSLDLGGLREQYF.

The CDR3 nucleotides read TGCGCCAGCAGCTTTCGTGAAGGCAGGGCCAACGTCCTGACTTTC. Its protein is CASSFREGRANVLTF. The gene calls are TRBV5-1 and TRBJ2-6; D is uncertain. CDR3 length: 15 amino acids. Trimming shortened V by 2 bases and J by 5 bases, and 11 bases separated the two germline ends. Germline loops: CDR1 SGHRS, CDR2 YFSETQ.

This clone was observed many times. V is TRBV6-6 and J is TRBJ1-4; D is unclear. Germline V gene sequence: CDR1 MNHNY, CDR2 SVGAGI (reference sequence). This CDR3 contains 14 residues. Trimming took 5 bases from V and 6 from J, leaving 13 bases between them. In DNA form, the CDR3 reads TGTGCCAGCAGTCACTTAGGGTGGGATGAAAAACTGTTTTTT. Protein sequence: CASSHLGWDEKLFF.

This chain uses TRBV5-4 with TRBJ2-1, with 7 bases identical to TRBD2. J gave up 7 bases and V 4 bases, and 14 bases lay outside the gene matches. The CDR3 consists of 16 residues. Germline V gene sequence: CDR1 SGHNT, CDR2 YYREEE (reference sequence). CDR3 nucleotides: TGTGCCAGCAGCCTTCCCCCCGAGACTAGCCGGAATGAGCAGTTCTTC. This encodes CASSLPPETSRNEQFF.

The J gene is TRBJ2-3, the V gene TRBV5-1; D is undetermined. Trimming cost V 4 bases and J 0 bases, with 18 bases left between them. This CDR3 spans 17 amino acids. Germline V CDR1 and CDR2: SGHRS, YFSETQ. The CDR3 sequence: CASSERKTLPSTDTQYF. CDR3 sequence (DNA): TGCGCCAGCAGCGAAAGAAAGACTCTACCGAGCACAGATACGCAGTATTTT.

The chain links TRBV29-1 to TRBJ1-3; a possible D gene is TRBD1 (5 bases). V lost 4 bases and J 0 bases, leaving 16 bases between the germline ends. The CDR3 has 16 amino acids. Germline V CDR1 and CDR2: SQVTM, ANQGSEA. CDR3 residues: CSVALTASSSGNTIYF. The CDR3 DNA sequence: TGCAGCGTTGCACTGACAGCCTCCAGCTCTGGAAACACCATATATTTT.

This clone has a handful of counts. The J gene is TRBJ1-6, the V gene TRBV27; 7 positions agree with TRBD1. The V gene's germline CDR1 is MNHEY and CDR2 SMNVEV (reference sequence). V shed 9 bases and J 0 bases; nucleotides not matched to a gene: 2. CDR3 length: 14 residues. CDR3 DNA: TGTGCCAGTGGGGACAGCTCCTATAATTCACCCCTCCACTTT. This translates into CASGDSSYNSPLHF.

This clone was observed once. J is TRBJ2-3 and V is TRBV5-1; either TRBD1 or TRBD2 may fit D (5 bases each). There are 15 residues in the CDR3. Trimming took off 3 bases at V and 0 bases at J, with 11 bases between the two ends. The germline V gene encodes CDR1 SGHRS and CDR2 YFSETQ. The CDR3 reads CASSYRDASTDTQYF. CDR3 in DNA: TGCGCCAGCAGCTACCGGGACGCAAGCACAGATACGCAGTATTTT.

The rearrangement uses TRBV5-5 and TRBJ1-2; D uncertain. Between the trimmed V and J ends, which lost 0 bases and 3 bases, there was a span of 15 bases. There are 16 residues in the CDR3. The germline gives CDR1 SGHKS, CDR2 YYEKEE (reference sequence). The CDR3: CASSLALASGHYGYTF. CDR3 bases: TGTGCCAGCAGCTTGGCCCTGGCGTCCGGGCACTATGGCTACACCTTC. The variable domain in full, with the rest retrieved from reference TRBV5-5 and TRBJ1-2, is DAGVTQSPTHLIKTRGQQVTLRCSPISGHKSVSWYQQVLGQGPQFIFQYYEKEERGRGNFPDRFSARQFPNYSSELNVNALLLGDSALYLCASSLALASGHYGYTFGSGTRLTVV.

The J gene is TRBJ2-1, the V gene TRBV5-1, with 9 bases lining up with TRBD2. The germline gives CDR1 SGHRS, CDR2 YFSETQ. V lost 0 bases to trimming and J lost 2 bases; unmatched junction nucleotides: 9. The length of the CDR3 is 18 residues. The CDR3 bases are TGCGCCAGCAGCTTGGACTGGTTGGCGGGGGGGACCTACAATGAGCAGTTCTTC. It is translated as CASSLDWLAGGTYNEQFF.